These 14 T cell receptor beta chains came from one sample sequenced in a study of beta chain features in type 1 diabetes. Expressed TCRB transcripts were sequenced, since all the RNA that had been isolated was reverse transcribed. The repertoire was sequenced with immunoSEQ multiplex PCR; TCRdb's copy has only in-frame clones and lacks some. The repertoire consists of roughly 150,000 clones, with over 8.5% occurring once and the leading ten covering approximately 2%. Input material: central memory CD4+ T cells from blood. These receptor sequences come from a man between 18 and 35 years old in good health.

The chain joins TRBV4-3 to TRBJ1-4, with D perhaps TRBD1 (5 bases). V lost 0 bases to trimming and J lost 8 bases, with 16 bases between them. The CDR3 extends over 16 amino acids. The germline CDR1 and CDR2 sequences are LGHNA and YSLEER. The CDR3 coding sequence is TGCGCCAGCAGCCAAGAAGGGGCAGGCTCGAGGGAAAAACTGTTTTTT. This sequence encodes CASSQEGAGSREKLFF.

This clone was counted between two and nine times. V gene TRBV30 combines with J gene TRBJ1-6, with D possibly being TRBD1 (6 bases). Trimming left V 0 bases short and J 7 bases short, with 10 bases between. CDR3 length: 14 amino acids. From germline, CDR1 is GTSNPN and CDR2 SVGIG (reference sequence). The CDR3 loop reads CAWSVGRGNSPLHF. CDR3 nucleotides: TGTGCCTGGAGTGTCGGCAGGGGAAATTCACCCCTCCACTTT.

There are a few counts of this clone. The CDR3 reads CSVNRDGTVRNEQFF. Written as DNA, the CDR3 is TGCAGCGTTAATCGCGATGGGACAGTTAGGAATGAGCAGTTCTTC. V and J are TRBV29-1 and TRBJ2-1; 7 positions agree with TRBD1. The CDR3 extends over 15 amino acids. Looked up from germline, CDR1 is SQVTM and CDR2 is ANQGSEA. J gave up 7 bases and V 5 bases, and 14 bases lay outside the gene matches.

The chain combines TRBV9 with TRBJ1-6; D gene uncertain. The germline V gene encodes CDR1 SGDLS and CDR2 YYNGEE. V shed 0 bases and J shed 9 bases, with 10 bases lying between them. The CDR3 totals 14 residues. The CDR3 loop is CASSVDWGLSPLHF. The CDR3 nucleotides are TGTGCCAGCAGCGTAGATTGGGGTCTTTCACCCCTCCACTTT.

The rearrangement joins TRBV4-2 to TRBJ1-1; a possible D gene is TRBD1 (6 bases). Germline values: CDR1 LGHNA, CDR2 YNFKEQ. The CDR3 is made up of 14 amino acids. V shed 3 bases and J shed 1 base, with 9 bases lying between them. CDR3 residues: CASSQSDRNTEAFF. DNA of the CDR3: TGTGCCAGCAGCCAGTCGGACAGGAACACTGAAGCTTTCTTT.

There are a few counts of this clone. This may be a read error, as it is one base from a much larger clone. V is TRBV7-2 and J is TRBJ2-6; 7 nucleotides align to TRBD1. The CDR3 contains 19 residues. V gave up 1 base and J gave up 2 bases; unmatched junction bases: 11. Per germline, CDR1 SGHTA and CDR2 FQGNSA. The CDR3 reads CASSLVLVAQGAGANVLTF. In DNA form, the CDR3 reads TGTGCCAGCAGCTTAGTCCTGGTGGCTCAGGGGGCTGGGGCCAACGTCCTGACTTTC. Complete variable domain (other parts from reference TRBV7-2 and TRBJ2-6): GAGVSQSPSNKVTEKGKDVELRCDPISGHTALYWYRQSLGQGLEFLIYFQGNSAPDKSGLPSDRFSAERTGGSVSTLTIQRTQQEDSAVYLCASSLVLVAQGAGANVLTFGAGSRLTVL.

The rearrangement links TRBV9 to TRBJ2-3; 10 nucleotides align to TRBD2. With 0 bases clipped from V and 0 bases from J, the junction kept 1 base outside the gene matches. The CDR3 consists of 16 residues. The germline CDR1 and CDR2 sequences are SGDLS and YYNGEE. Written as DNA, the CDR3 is TGTGCCAGCAGCGTAGAACTAGCGGGGAGCACAGATACGCAGTATTTT. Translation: CASSVELAGSTDTQYF.

CDR3 residues: CSVAWTGTITDTQYF. The CDR3 DNA follows: TGCAGCGTCGCCTGGACAGGGACAATCACAGATACGCAGTATTTT. This chain uses TRBV29-1 with TRBJ2-3; 8 bases match TRBD1. Per the germline V gene, CDR1 is SQVTM and CDR2 is ANQGSEA. Germline trimming cut 6 bases from V and 2 bases from J; bases unmatched to any gene: 10. This CDR3 contains 15 residues.

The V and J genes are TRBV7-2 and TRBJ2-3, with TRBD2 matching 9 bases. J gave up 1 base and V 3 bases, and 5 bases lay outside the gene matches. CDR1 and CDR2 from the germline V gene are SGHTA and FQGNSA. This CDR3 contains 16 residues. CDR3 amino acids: CASSFGSSGGTDTQYF. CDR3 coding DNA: TGTGCCAGCAGCTTCGGCTCTAGCGGGGGCACAGATACGCAGTATTTT.

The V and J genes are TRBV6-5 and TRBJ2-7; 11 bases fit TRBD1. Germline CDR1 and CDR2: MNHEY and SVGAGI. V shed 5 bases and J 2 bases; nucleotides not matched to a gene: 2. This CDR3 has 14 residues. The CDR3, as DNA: TGTGCCAGCAGTCCGGGACAGGGGGCCTACGAGCAGTACTTC. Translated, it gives CASSPGQGAYEQYF.

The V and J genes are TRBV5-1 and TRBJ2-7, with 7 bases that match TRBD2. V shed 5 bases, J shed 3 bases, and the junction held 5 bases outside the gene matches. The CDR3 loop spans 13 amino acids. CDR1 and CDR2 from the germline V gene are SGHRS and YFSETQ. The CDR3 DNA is TGCGCCAGCAGTTCTAGCGGATACTACGAGCAGTACTTC. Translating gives CASSSSGYYEQYF.

The CDR3 DNA sequence: TGCAGTGCTAGAGATACGGGGCAGCAGTACTTC. Translated: CSARDTGQQYF. J is TRBJ2-7 and V is TRBV20-1; D may be TRBD1 or TRBD2 (5 bases each). The germline V gene has CDR1 DFQATT and CDR2 SNEGSKA (reference sequence). The CDR3 runs to 11 residues. V lost 0 bases to trimming and J lost 8 bases, with 8 bases between them.

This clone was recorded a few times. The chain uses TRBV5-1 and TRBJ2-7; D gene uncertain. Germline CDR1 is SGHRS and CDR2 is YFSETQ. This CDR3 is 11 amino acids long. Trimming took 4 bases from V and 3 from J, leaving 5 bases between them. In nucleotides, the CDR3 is TGCGCCAGCAGCGATGACTACGAGCAGTACTTC. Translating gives CASSDDYEQYF. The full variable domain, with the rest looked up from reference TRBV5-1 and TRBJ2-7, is KAGVTQTPRYLIKTRGQQVTLSCSPISGHRSVSWYQQTPGQGLQFLFEYFSETQRNKGNFPGRFSGRQFSNSRSEMNVSTLELGDSALYLCASSDDYEQYFGPGTRLTVT.

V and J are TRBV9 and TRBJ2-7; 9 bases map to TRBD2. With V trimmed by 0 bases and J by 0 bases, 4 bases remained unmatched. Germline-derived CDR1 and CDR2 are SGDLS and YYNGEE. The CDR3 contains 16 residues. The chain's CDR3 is CASSVGSSGNSYEQYF. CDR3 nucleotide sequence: TGTGCCAGCAGCGTAGGATCTAGCGGGAACTCCTACGAGCAGTACTTC. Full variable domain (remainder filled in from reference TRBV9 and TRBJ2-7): DSGVTQTPKHLITATGQRVTLRCSPRSGDLSVYWYQQSLDQGLQFLIQYYNGEERAKGNILERFSAQQFPDLHSELNLSSLELGDSALYFCASSVGSSGNSYEQYFGPGTRLTVT.